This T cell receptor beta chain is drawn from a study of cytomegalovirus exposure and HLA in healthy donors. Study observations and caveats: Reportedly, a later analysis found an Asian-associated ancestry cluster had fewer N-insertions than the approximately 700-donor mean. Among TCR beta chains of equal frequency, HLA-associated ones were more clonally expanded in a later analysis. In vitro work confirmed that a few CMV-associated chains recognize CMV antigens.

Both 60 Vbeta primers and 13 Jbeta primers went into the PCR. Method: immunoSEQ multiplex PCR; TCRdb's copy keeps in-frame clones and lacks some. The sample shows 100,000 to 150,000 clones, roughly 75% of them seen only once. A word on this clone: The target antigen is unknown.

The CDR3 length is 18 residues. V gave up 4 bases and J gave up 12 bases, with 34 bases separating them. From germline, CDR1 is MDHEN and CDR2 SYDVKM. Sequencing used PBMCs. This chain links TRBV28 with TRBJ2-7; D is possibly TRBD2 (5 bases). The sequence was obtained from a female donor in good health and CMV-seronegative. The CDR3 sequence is CASSSLRGYTTSDSTGYF. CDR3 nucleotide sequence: TGTGCCAGCAGTTCTCTCCGGGGATATACTACGAGCGACTCGACGGGGTACTTC.